This T cell receptor (beta chain) derives from a study of blood T cell repertoires in COVID-19 (TCRdb year 2020). With respect to the entire study: The collaborator samples originated in the United States, Italy and Spain and spanned the acute and convalescent phases of COVID-19. The samples were drawn from the first 160 participants of the ongoing ImmuneRACE study and from 950 to 1,500 subjects provided by 6 global collaborators. The repertoires were released in a freely available public database meant as a resource for research on the immune response to SARS-CoV-2. Subjects who had been exposed to COVID-19, were actively infected with it, or had recovered from it provided the deeply sampled blood TCRbeta repertoires that made up the dataset. Where HLA class I and class II types were available, the types were taken from metadata supplied by the sample provider, not from assay-based typing. The prospective study material was composed of cDNA or gDNA derived from T cells, B-cell-depleted T cells, or PBMCs. Sample metadata almost always included a de-identified subject ID, COVID-19 status, age in years and sex. Summary of the overall study and its limitations: The amount of clinical and demographic metadata varied by source and participant and was provided uncurated.

The CDR3 spans 14 residues, from the cysteine through the phenylalanine. The sequence is cut down to CDR3 DNA, 42 bases in frame from base 1. CDR1 and CDR2 are drawn from the germline V gene: SGHTA, FQGNSA. V drops 5 bases and J drops 10 bases, leaving 18 bases in between. As regards this clone: It lacks a known antigen. Qualities for individual bases were not recorded, and no much larger clone is one base off.

Whole blood was collected in K2EDTA tubes by collaborating institutions according to the institutions' own protocols. Collaborator samples were shipped for TCRbeta analysis as frozen whole blood, isolated PBMCs, or DNA extracted from either sample type. The immunoSEQ Assay, a bias-controlled multiplex PCR, was used to amplify TCRbeta CDR3 regions from genomic DNA. The study's own analysis went as follows. The number of nucleated cells in each sample was estimated by amplification of reference gene primers within the assay. To quantify the absolute abundance of each unique TCRbeta CDR3 rearrangement, sequence reads were collapsed and filtered. For each sample, productive Simpson clonality was calculated as the square root of Simpson's diversity index over productive rearrangements. The table was pulled from immuneACCESS by TCRdb, which kept in-frame rearrangements only. Such tables lose some clones; where checked, under half of the loss comes from unresolved V genes, and the rest has no known cause. That table is the source of V, J and clone size, and D and trimming were worked out from the DNA. The sample table shows some 97,000 clones, and approximately 90% are seen once. The biggest ten clones account for less than 2% of the sample.

This receptor was taken from a man between 60 and 70 years old with acute or convalescent COVID-19. The rearranged segments are TRBV7-2 and TRBJ1-5; matching of 6 bases hints at TRBD1 as the D gene. Sequences were obtained from peripheral blood. At the DNA level, the sequence is TGTGCCAGCAGCCTTACAGGGTTTAATCGACCCCAGCATTTT. This is translated as CASSLTGFNRPQHF.